This T cell receptor (beta chain) was recovered during a study of post-analysis software for immune sequencing data. Every TCR beta cDNA library bore unique molecular identifiers. TCRdb itself ran the PCR reads through MiXCR, one entry per CDR3 protein. The sample has 700,000 to 900,000 distinct CDR3 sequences, 46% seen once. Overall study results and limits: TRBV segments more frequent in patients than in controls numbered roughly 5 and included TRBV5-6, TRBV5-1 and TRBV20-1.

A note on this clonotype: Antigen specificity is unknown.

The CDR3 spans 13 residues. The ends lost 5 bases at V and 10 bases at J; junction bases unmatched: 8. Germline V gene data show CDR1 as SGHVS and CDR2 as FQNEAQ. The TCR comes from a girl aged 10 to 17 with multiple sclerosis. Sequences were obtained from blood. The rearrangement links TRBV7-8 to TRBJ2-1, with 7 bases fitting TRBD1. CDR3: CASSHGQDREQFF. CDR3 nucleotide sequence: TGTGCCAGCAGCCACGGACAGGACCGCGAGCAGTTCTTC.